A selection of T cell receptor beta chains follows, all from one sample in a study of T cells in Graves' hyperthyroidism and ophthalmopathy. TCRdb re-called the multiplex PCR reads through MiXCR, storing one row per CDR3 protein. In the table there are roughly 400,000 distinct CDR3 sequences, just under 25% of which are singletons. The sequencing input was blood. The origin of the receptors is a man in his forties or fifties with Graves' hyperthyroidism. Both conserved end residues are part of each CDR3. A D gene is named only where the DNA matches it firmly. For some rows the clone size is stated as once, few or many, or as a class when expanded; others skip it.

D	V	length	J	size	DNA	CDR3
TRBD1	TRBV19	14	TRBJ2-5	-	TGTGCCAGTAGTCCCGACAGGGGGAAAGAGACCCAGTACTTC	CASSPDRGKETQYF
-	TRBV7-8	14	TRBJ2-1	-	TGTGCCAGCAGCACTGGGCCGGGGGACAATGAGCAGTTCTTC	CASSTGPGDNEQFF
-	TRBV5-5	16	TRBJ2-7	-	TGTGCCAGCAGCTTGGCCCCGGACATCGGTACCTACGAGCAGTACTTC	CASSLAPDIGTYEQYF
-	TRBV27	15	TRBJ2-6	-	TGTGCCAGCAGAAACGTCTACTCTGGGGCCAACGTCCTGACTTTC	CASRNVYSGANVLTF
TRBD1	TRBV30	12	TRBJ1-2	few	TGTGCCTGGAGGCCCGGACAGGCTGGCTACACCTTC	CAWRPGQAGYTF
-	TRBV20-1	17	TRBJ1-2	-	TGCAGTGCTAGAGATCCCATTGGTAGGGCTACTAACTATGGCTACACCTTC	CSARDPIGRATNYGYTF
-	TRBV5-6	13	TRBJ1-2	-	TGTGCCAGCAGCTTGGGGACATCCTCTGGCTACACCTTC	CASSLGTSSGYTF
-	TRBV28	11	TRBJ2-1	-	TGTGCCAGCAGTTTCTACGGTGAGCAGTTCTTC	CASSFYGEQFF
TRBD1	TRBV24-1	15	TRBJ2-7	-	TGTGCCACCAGTGATCCGGGACAGGGGAACTACGAGCAGTACTTC	CATSDPGQGNYEQYF
-	TRBV2	14	TRBJ2-2	-	TGTGCCAGCAGTCAAAGGGGGAACACCGGGGAGCTGTTTTTT	CASSQRGNTGELFF
-	TRBV2	14	TRBJ2-2	-	TGTGCCAGCAGTGCAGTGACTTACACCGGGGAGCTGTTTTTT	CASSAVTYTGELFF
-	TRBV5-1	13	TRBJ2-7	many	TGCGCCAGCAGCTACGATGGGATAGGCGAGCAGTACTTC	CASSYDGIGEQYF
-	TRBV28	16	TRBJ2-6	many	TGTGCCAGCAGAGGGTATGGGAGTACTGGGGCCAACGTCCTGACTTTC	CASRGYGSTGANVLTF
-	TRBV2	15	TRBJ1-2	few	TGTGCCAGCACTTGGGGGCGAGAGGGACTCTATGGCTACACCTTC	CASTWGREGLYGYTF
-	TRBV6-2/TRBV6-3	13	TRBJ1-1	-	TGTGCCAGCAGTTACTCCATGAACACTGAAGCTTTCTTT	CASSYSMNTEAFF
TRBD2	TRBV20-1	14	TRBJ2-1	-	TGCAGTGCTAGAGCATTAGCGGGAGATAGTGAGCAGTTCTTC	CSARALAGDSEQFF
-	TRBV7-2	15	TRBJ2-4	once	TGTGCCAGCAGTGACAGAGGGACGCACAAAAACATTCAGTACTTC	CASSDRGTHKNIQYF
-	TRBV11-3	15	TRBJ1-1	-	TGTGCCAGCAGCGGCCGGGACGGAGTGAACACTGAAGCTTTCTTT	CASSGRDGVNTEAFF
-	TRBV29-1	11	TRBJ2-5	few	TGCAGCTCCTGGGAAGGGGAGACCCAGTACTTC	CSSWEGETQYF
-	TRBV27	15	TRBJ2-7	-	TGTGCCAGCAGTTCCAGGGGCGCAAGCTCCTACGAGCAGTACTTC	CASSSRGASSYEQYF
TRBD1	TRBV7-9	19	TRBJ2-2	once	TGTGCCAGCCCCGGGACAGATCAACTCAAACTCTCGAACACCGGGGAGCTGTTTTTT	CASPGTDQLKLSNTGELFF
TRBD1	TRBV2	20	TRBJ2-1	-	TGTGCCAGCACTACACCCTCGGGGACAGGGGTCTCGAGCTCCTACAATGAGCAGTTCTTC	CASTTPSGTGVSSSYNEQFF
TRBD2	TRBV2	15	TRBJ2-7	-	TGTGCCAGCAGACTAGCGGGAGGGATCTCCTACGAGCAGTACTTC	CASRLAGGISYEQYF
TRBD2	TRBV5-1	16	TRBJ2-5	few	TGCGCCAGCAGGTCCGGGACTAGCGGGGCCGGGGAGACCCAGTACTTC	CASRSGTSGAGETQYF
TRBD1	TRBV5-1	13	TRBJ2-1	-	TGCGCCAGCAGCCGGGACAGCCTCGGGGAGCAGTTCTTC	CASSRDSLGEQFF
-	TRBV7-3	13	TRBJ1-1	once	TGTGCCAGCAGCTCTACGACGGACACTGAAGCTTTCTTT	CASSSTTDTEAFF
TRBD1	TRBV20-1	14	TRBJ1-1	-	TGCAGTGCCAGCCAGGGGGGGATGAACACTGAAGCTTTCTTT	CSASQGGMNTEAFF
TRBD2	TRBV5-1	18	TRBJ2-4	few	TGCGCCAGCAGCTCAATAGGGACCGGGGGGAGAGCCAAAAACATTCAGTACTTC	CASSSIGTGGRAKNIQYF